Shown below are 10 T cell receptor beta chains from a single sample sequenced in a study of OX40 agonist ivuxolimab in advanced cancers. Data came from immunoSEQ multiplex PCR; TCRdb stores just in-frame clones and leaves some out. The profile shows around 55,000 clones, 70% to 90% of them singletons. The source was CD4+ or CD8+ T cells sorted from blood, collected in a trial of the OX40 agonist ivuxolimab. The receptors here all came from an adult with an advanced solid tumor such as melanoma, head and neck, liver or kidney cancer.

The V and J genes are TRBV2 and TRBJ2-5; D may be TRBD1 (5 bases). This CDR3 contains 15 residues. Germline loops: CDR1 SNHLY, CDR2 FYNNEI. Trimming took 5 bases from V and 2 from J, leaving 15 bases between them. The CDR3 coding sequence is TGTGCCAGCAGTTCGTGGGGCTCGCTGCAAGAGACCCAGTACTTC. This translates into CASSSWGSLQETQYF. Variable domain in full (rest from reference TRBV2 and TRBJ2-5): EPEVTQTPSHQVTQMGQEVILRCVPISNHLYFYWYRQILGQKVEFLVSFYNNEISEKSEIFDDQFSVERPDGSNFTLKIRSTKLEDSAMYFCASSSWGSLQETQYFGPGTRLLVL.

The rearrangement links TRBV6-5 to TRBJ1-1; unclear D gene. The V end lost 6 bases, the J end lost 0 bases, and 14 bases lay between the germline ends. CDR1 and CDR2 (germline): MNHEY, SVGAGI. The CDR3 sequence is 15 residues long. As DNA, the CDR3 is TGTGCCAGCAGGCGAGGTGCTCCTTTGAACACTGAAGCTTTCTTT. It encodes CASRRGAPLNTEAFF.

This chain connects TRBV7-9 to TRBJ2-1; the match to TRBD2 covers 9 bases. This CDR3 contains 15 residues. V was clipped by 5 bases and J by 5 bases; unmatched bases: 7. Germline values: CDR1 SEHNR, CDR2 FQNEAQ (reference sequence). CDR3 in DNA: TGTGCCAGCAGCCCAATAGCGGGAGCGCACAATGAGCAGTTCTTC. It is translated as CASSPIAGAHNEQFF.

This clone occurred a few times. CDR3 sequence (DNA): TGCGCCAGCAGTGAGTCATTCACATTAGAGACAGGGAGGGATTCACCCCTCCACTTT. The encoded protein is CASSESFTLETGRDSPLHF. J is TRBJ1-6 and V is TRBV10-1; TRBD1 agrees at 7 bases. The CDR3 covers 19 residues. Germline CDR1 and CDR2: WNHNN and SYGVQD (reference sequence). Losses at the gene ends were 0 bases for V and 8 bases for J; bases not matched to a gene: 16.

The chain has TRBV5-1 and TRBJ1-3; no firm D call. Germline values: CDR1 SGHRS, CDR2 YFSETQ. CDR3 size: 15 residues. Trimming took off 3 bases at V and 2 bases at J, with 12 bases between the two ends. Written as DNA, the CDR3 is TGCGCCAGCAGCTCTGGTAAGGGCGCTGGAAACACCATATATTTT. It is translated as CASSSGKGAGNTIYF.

The chain links TRBV5-5 to TRBJ1-5, with D maybe TRBD1 (5 bases). This CDR3 is 14 amino acids long. CDR1 is SGHKS and CDR2 is YYEKEE in the germline V gene (reference sequence). The ends were cut back, 4 bases at V and 2 bases at J, with 10 bases in the middle. The CDR3 DNA is TGTGCCAGCAGCGTCCGGGGCCGCAATCAGCCCCAGCATTTT. As protein: CASSVRGRNQPQHF.

The gene calls are TRBV4-2 and TRBJ2-7, with TRBD2 identical over 8 bases. The V gene end was trimmed by 6 bases and the J gene end by 5 bases; junction bases not matched to a gene: 9. The CDR3 spans 14 residues. Germline V gene data show CDR1 as LGHNA and CDR2 as YNFKEQ. The chain's CDR3 is CASRRGAGDDEQYF. Here the CDR3 DNA reads TGTGCCAGCAGACGAGGAGCGGGGGACGACGAGCAGTACTTC.

CDR3 sequence (DNA): TGTGCCAGTAGTTTCCCGACAGGGATGGGACAGCCCCAGCATTTT. As protein: CASSFPTGMGQPQHF. This sequence joins TRBV19 and TRBJ1-5, with 7 nucleotides matching TRBD1. Per the germline V gene, CDR1 is LNHDA and CDR2 is SQIVND (reference sequence). The V gene end was trimmed by 5 bases and the J gene end by 7 bases; junction bases not matched to a gene: 11. The CDR3 length is 15 residues.

This chain connects TRBV9 to TRBJ2-2; D remains unclear. The V gene's germline CDR1 is SGDLS and CDR2 YYNGEE. This CDR3 has 12 residues. Trimming took off 3 bases at V and 3 bases at J, with 3 bases between the two ends. The CDR3 protein is CASSGYTGELFF. The CDR3 DNA sequence: TGTGCCAGCAGCGGTTACACCGGGGAGCTGTTTTTT. Full variable domain (missing parts from reference TRBV9 and TRBJ2-2): DSGVTQTPKHLITATGQRVTLRCSPRSGDLSVYWYQQSLDQGLQFLIQYYNGEERAKGNILERFSAQQFPDLHSELNLSSLELGDSALYFCASSGYTGELFFGEGSRLTVL.

The V and J genes are TRBV21-1 and TRBJ2-7; whether TRBD1, the table's D call, matches the DNA was not checked. TRBV21-1 is a recognized pseudogene. This CDR3 spans 16 amino acids. This chain's CDR3 is CASRPKGQARSYEQYV. CDR3 nucleotide sequence: TGTGCCAGCAGACCCAAGGGACAAGCGAGGTCCTACGAGCAGTACGTC.